Sequencing of this TCR beta chain was carried out in a study of T cells in localized non-small cell lung cancer. This table comes from immunoSEQ multiplex PCR, and its TCRdb copy is limited to in-frame clones, with some not included. Seen here are tens of thousands of clones, around 90% observed once, and the top ten hold over 10%. This TCR was sampled from a female donor over 55 with stage III squamous cell lung carcinoma. Material: peripheral blood, obtained before any cancer treatment.

The CDR3 bases are TGTGCCAGCAGCTTAGTGGGGGGCACAGATACGCAGTATTTT. Translating gives CASSLVGGTDTQYF. V gene TRBV7-2 combines with J gene TRBJ2-3, with D tentatively TRBD1 or TRBD2 (5 bases each). The CDR3 contains 14 residues. V lost 1 base and J 1 base, leaving 6 bases between the germline ends. Germline-derived CDR1 and CDR2 are SGHTA and FQGNSA.